Below are 32 T cell receptor beta chains sequenced from a single sample in a study of blood T cell repertoires in COVID-19. The repertoire was sequenced with immunoSEQ multiplex PCR; TCRdb's copy has only in-frame clones and lacks some. In the table there are over 90,000 clones, 87% of which are singletons. Specimen: peripheral blood. The receptors stem from a man aged 50 or older in a cohort sampled during active COVID-19.

The chain combines TRBV2 with TRBJ1-5, with D possibly TRBD1 on 6 matching bases. The CDR3 is 13 residues long. Germline V lookup: CDR1 SNHLY, CDR2 FYNNEI. V shed 7 bases and J shed 10 bases, with 17 bases lying between them. The CDR3 DNA is TGTGCCAGCACTCAGACAGGCGGTCAACCCCAGCATTTT. The encoded protein is CASTQTGGQPQHF. Using reference TRBV2 and TRBJ1-5 for the parts outside the CDR3, the full variable domain is EPEVTQTPSHQVTQMGQEVILRCVPISNHLYFYWYRQILGQKVEFLVSFYNNEISEKSEIFDDQFSVERPDGSNFTLKIRSTKLEDSAMYFCASTQTGGQPQHFGDGTRLSIL.

The sample holds a few counts of this clone. The chain joins TRBV7-2 to TRBJ2-7; maybe TRBD1 (6 bases). Deletions cut 5 bases from V and 2 bases from J, with 16 bases between. The CDR3 runs to 15 residues. Germline V lookup: CDR1 SGHTA, CDR2 FQGNSA. CDR3 residues: CASSPTGVITYEQYF. Written as DNA, the CDR3 is TGTGCCAGCAGCCCGACAGGCGTGATCACCTACGAGCAGTACTTC.

The genes are TRBV5-6 and TRBJ2-3, with D perhaps TRBD2 (7 bases). Germline V gene sequence: CDR1 SGHDT, CDR2 YYEEEE. Trimming cost V 4 bases and J 6 bases, with 12 bases left between them. The CDR3 is 13 amino acids. DNA of the CDR3: TGTGCCAGCAGCCCGGAGGGGGGGGATACGCAGTATTTT. Translation gives CASSPEGGDTQYF.

The chain couples TRBV19 to TRBJ1-2; tentatively, D is TRBD1 (6 bases). The CDR3 is made up of 13 amino acids. V was trimmed by 6 bases and J by 14 bases, leaving 22 bases between them. Germline CDR1 LNHDA, CDR2 SQIVND (reference sequence). CDR3 protein: CASSRDILRALTF. CDR3 nucleotide sequence: TGTGCCAGTAGCCGGGACATCTTGAGGGCCTTAACCTTC.

The gene calls are TRBV2 and TRBJ1-1; 9 bases line up with TRBD1. Per the germline V gene, CDR1 is SNHLY and CDR2 is FYNNEI. V trimming: 4 bases; J trimming: 5 bases; junction bases outside the gene matches: 8. The CDR3 is 15 residues long. The CDR3 region is CASSAQGARLTEAFF. As DNA, the CDR3 is TGTGCCAGCAGTGCACAGGGGGCTAGACTGACTGAAGCTTTCTTT.

The chain is built from TRBV6-6 and TRBJ2-7; D may be TRBD2 (5 bases). CDR1 and CDR2 (germline): MNHNY, SVGAGI (reference sequence). There are 13 residues in the CDR3. Trimming removed 2 bases at V and 2 bases at J, with 7 bases between. The DNA of the CDR3 is TGTGCCAGCAGTTACGAGGGAACCTACGAGCAGTACGTC. Translating it yields CASSYEGTYEQYV.

The chain links TRBV3-1 (or the pseudogene TRBV3-2) to TRBJ1-1; 7 bases fit TRBD1. J was trimmed by 6 bases and V by 4 bases; bases with no gene match: 2. The CDR3 has 12 amino acids. Germline CDR1 reads LGHDT; CDR2 reads YNNKEL (reference sequence). The CDR3 here is CASSPGTAEAFF. The CDR3 nucleotides are TGTGCCAGCAGCCCCGGGACAGCTGAAGCTTTCTTT.

The V call is TRBV7-8, the J call TRBJ1-1, with no clear D. The CDR3 contains 12 residues. V gave up 4 bases and J gave up 10 bases, with 13 bases separating them. Germline lookup yields CDR1 SGHVS and CDR2 FQNEAQ. CDR3 in amino acids: CASSSGGRGAFF. DNA of the CDR3: TGTGCCAGCAGCTCTGGTGGCAGAGGAGCTTTCTTT.

The rearrangement uses TRBV28 and TRBJ1-1, with TRBD1 matching 7 bases. CDR1 is MDHEN and CDR2 is SYDVKM in the germline V gene. Unmatched junction bases numbered 5, after V lost 2 bases and J lost 5 bases. CDR3 size: 14 residues. CDR3 nucleotides: TGTGCCAGCAGTTTAACAGGGGCCGTGACTGAAGCTTTCTTT. Amino acid sequence: CASSLTGAVTEAFF.

The genes are TRBV5-5 and TRBJ2-5, with TRBD1 as a possible D gene (5 bases). This CDR3 contains 13 residues. Germline V gene data show CDR1 as SGHKS and CDR2 as YYEKEE (reference sequence). Trimming cost V 1 base and J 4 bases, with 8 bases left between them. In DNA form, the CDR3 reads TGTGCCAGCAGCTTGTTAGGGGCAGAGACCCAGTACTTC. Translation gives CASSLLGAETQYF.

This clone was counted only a few times. The J gene is TRBJ1-1, the V gene TRBV10-1; the D gene is possibly TRBD1 (5 bases). CDR1 and CDR2 from the germline V gene are WNHNN and SYGVQD (reference sequence). This CDR3 is 14 amino acids long. Trimming took off 2 bases at V and 1 base at J, with 8 bases between the two ends. DNA of the CDR3: TGCGCCAGCAGTGAGACAGGCGGGAACACTGAAGCTTTCTTT. Protein sequence: CASSETGGNTEAFF.

This clone was picked up a small number of times. V is TRBV3-1 (or the pseudogene TRBV3-2) and J is TRBJ2-7; D unclear. Per germline, CDR1 LGHDT and CDR2 YNNKEL (reference sequence). This CDR3 has 12 amino acids. V dropped 1 base and J dropped 5 bases, with 6 bases sitting between them. The DNA for the CDR3 is TGTGCCAGCAGCCAAGTCAAAAACGAGCAGTACTTC. Amino acid sequence: CASSQVKNEQYF.

J is TRBJ2-2 and V is TRBV12-5; 7 bases align to TRBD2. Germline assignment: CDR1 LGHNT and CDR2 FRNRAP. Trimming cost V 6 bases and J 2 bases; bases outside gene matches: 6. This CDR3 spans 15 amino acids. CDR3 protein: CASGTAGVNTGELFF. CDR3 in DNA: TGTGCTAGTGGCACTGCGGGGGTCAACACCGGGGAGCTGTTTTTT.

The chain uses TRBV7-8 and TRBJ1-1, with D maybe TRBD1 (5 bases). V dropped 5 bases and J dropped 0 bases, with 7 bases sitting between them. The CDR3 is 13 amino acids. The germline V gene encodes CDR1 SGHVS and CDR2 FQNEAQ. The CDR3 nucleotides are TGTGCCAGCAGCCGACAGATGAACACTGAAGCTTTCTTT. Translated, it gives CASSRQMNTEAFF. Complete variable domain (other parts from reference TRBV7-8 and TRBJ1-1): GAGVSQSPRYKVAKRGQDVALRCDPISGHVSLFWYQQALGQGPEFLTYFQNEAQLDKSGLPSDRFFAERPEGSVSTLKIQRTQQEDSAVYLCASSRQMNTEAFFGQGTRLTVV.

The chain couples TRBV4-2 to TRBJ2-1; a weak D match, TRBD2 (6 bases). CDR3 length: 16 residues. V was pared by 0 bases and J by 4 bases, with 13 bases between. CDR1 LGHNA and CDR2 YNFKEQ come from the germline V gene. CDR3 sequence reads: CASSQDPGTDYNEQFF. CDR3 DNA: TGTGCCAGCAGCCAAGATCCCGGGACTGATTACAATGAGCAGTTCTTC.

The chain couples TRBV6-2 or TRBV6-3 to TRBJ2-3; 7 bases fit TRBD1. The germline V gene encodes CDR1 MNHEY and CDR2 SVGEGT. The CDR3 runs to 13 residues. With 6 bases clipped from V and 3 bases from J, the junction kept 3 bases outside the gene matches. CDR3 sequence reads: CASSRQGTDTQYF. CDR3 nucleotides: TGTGCCAGCAGCCGACAGGGTACAGATACGCAGTATTTT.

V gene TRBV3-1 (or the pseudogene TRBV3-2) combines with J gene TRBJ2-2, with TRBD2 matching 8 bases. Losses at the gene ends were 4 bases for V and 5 bases for J; bases not matched to a gene: 9. CDR3 size: 16 residues. Germline lookup yields CDR1 LGHDT and CDR2 YNNKEL (reference sequence). The CDR3 region has the DNA TGTGCCAGCAGCCTTAGGGGGGCTAGCGGGACCGGGGAGCTGTTTTTT. This translates into CASSLRGASGTGELFF.

This clone was counted between two and nine times. The V and J genes are TRBV4-1 and TRBJ1-5; perhaps TRBD1 as D (6 bases). Germline CDR1 reads MGHRA; CDR2 reads YSYEKL. The ends were cut back, 4 bases at V and 3 bases at J, with 10 bases in the middle. The CDR3 is 14 residues long. The CDR3: CASSPDSYNQPQHF. CDR3 in DNA: TGCGCCAGCAGCCCGGACAGTTACAATCAGCCCCAGCATTTT.

The chain employs TRBV2 and TRBJ2-2, with TRBD1 as a possible D gene (5 bases). CDR3 length: 12 amino acids. Between the trimmed V and J ends, which lost 4 bases and 9 bases, there was a span of 9 bases. Germline-derived CDR1 and CDR2 are SNHLY and FYNNEI. The CDR3 loop reads CASSVRGRELFF. The CDR3 region has the DNA TGTGCCAGCAGTGTAAGGGGCCGGGAGCTGTTTTTT.

This rearrangement joins TRBV28 to TRBJ1-2, with a weak D call TRBD1 (6 bases). Germline-derived CDR1 and CDR2 are MDHEN and SYDVKM. The length of the CDR3 is 15 residues. V lost 4 bases, J lost 4 bases, and 16 bases lay in between. The CDR3 protein is CASSSGTTQLYGYTF. The CDR3 region has the DNA TGTGCCAGCAGTTCAGGGACAACGCAACTCTATGGCTACACCTTC.

The CDR3 loop is CASSVSSATYEQYF. CDR3 sequence (DNA): TGTGCCAGCAGCGTCAGTAGCGCCACCTACGAGCAGTACTTC. The chain combines TRBV9 with TRBJ2-7; D possibly corresponds to TRBD2 (5 bases). CDR3 length: 14 amino acids. The germline V gene encodes CDR1 SGDLS and CDR2 YYNGEE. V lost 2 bases to trimming and J lost 2 bases, with 11 bases between them.

This clone has only a few counts. This chain joins TRBV5-1 and TRBJ2-2; D gene ambiguous. CDR1 is SGHRS and CDR2 is YFSETQ in the germline V gene. Trimming pared 1 base from V and 0 bases from J, leaving 7 bases between. The CDR3 covers 15 residues. The CDR3 loop is CASSLSRPNTGELFF. The CDR3 DNA reads as TGCGCCAGCAGCTTGTCCAGGCCGAACACCGGGGAGCTGTTTTTT.

This clone was observed once. The chain joins TRBV9 to TRBJ2-1; 11 bases map to TRBD2. Germline values: CDR1 SGDLS, CDR2 YYNGEE. The CDR3 has 16 residues. V lost 4 bases and J lost 8; bases outside the gene matches: 11. The CDR3 reads CASSIAGGAVADEQFF. In DNA, the CDR3 is TGTGCCAGCAGCATAGCGGGGGGGGCCGTGGCTGATGAGCAGTTCTTC. Variable domain in full (rest from reference TRBV9 and TRBJ2-1): DSGVTQTPKHLITATGQRVTLRCSPRSGDLSVYWYQQSLDQGLQFLIQYYNGEERAKGNILERFSAQQFPDLHSELNLSSLELGDSALYFCASSIAGGAVADEQFFGPGTRLTVL.

This sequence joins TRBV5-5 and TRBJ2-7; 7 bases fit TRBD1. Germline loops: CDR1 SGHKS, CDR2 YYEKEE (reference sequence). The CDR3 contains 13 residues. V dropped 5 bases and J dropped 0; count of bases not matched to a gene: 2. The CDR3 nucleotides read TGTGCCAGCAGGGGGGACAGCTCCTACGAGCAGTACTTC. The encoded protein is CASRGDSSYEQYF.

The V and J genes are TRBV5-4 and TRBJ1-4; tentatively, D is TRBD1 (5 bases). The CDR3 runs to 14 residues. Germline values: CDR1 SGHNT, CDR2 YYREEE (reference sequence). V lost 0 bases, J lost 7 bases, and 10 bases lay in between. The CDR3 sequence is CASSLVGQGEKLFF. The CDR3 DNA follows: TGTGCCAGCAGCTTGGTGGGGCAGGGTGAAAAACTGTTTTTT.

This clone occurred once. The chain couples TRBV19 to TRBJ1-2; the D gene is possibly TRBD1 (5 bases). V lost 8 bases to trimming and J lost 3 bases, with 13 bases between them. This CDR3 has 13 residues. Germline CDR1 LNHDA, CDR2 SQIVND (reference sequence). Here the CDR3 reads CASAGMKHYGYTF. CDR3 DNA sequence: TGTGCCAGTGCAGGGATGAAGCACTATGGCTACACCTTC.

This chain uses TRBV5-1 with TRBJ2-5, with TRBD1 matching 7 bases. The ends lost 2 bases at V and 4 bases at J; junction bases unmatched: 5. The CDR3 sequence is 14 residues long. The V gene's germline CDR1 is SGHRS and CDR2 YFSETQ. CDR3 DNA: TGCGCCAGCAGCTTAGGGGGCCAGGGAGAGACCCAGTACTTC. Translation gives CASSLGGQGETQYF.

The chain recombines TRBV19 with TRBJ1-1; perhaps TRBD1 as D (6 bases). The CDR3 sequence is 15 residues long. Trimming removed 1 base at V and 7 bases at J, with 16 bases between. Germline V CDR1 and CDR2: LNHDA, SQIVND (reference sequence). As DNA, the CDR3 is TGTGCCAGTAGTATAGTTAAGGGACAAGTCCATGAAGCTTTCTTT. This encodes CASSIVKGQVHEAFF.

The CDR3 reads CASSLGDGNTEAFF. The CDR3, as DNA: TGTGCCAGCAGCCTAGGGGATGGGAACACTGAAGCTTTCTTT. V and J are TRBV4-2 and TRBJ1-1; possibly TRBD1 for D (5 bases). V lost 4 bases and J lost 1, with 10 bases in between. The CDR3 runs to 14 residues. Germline V gene sequence: CDR1 LGHNA, CDR2 YNFKEQ.

J is TRBJ1-4 and V is TRBV2; TRBD1 agrees at 7 bases. The CDR3 totals 17 residues. CDR1 is SNHLY, CDR2 FYNNEI, per germline. The ends lost 4 bases at V and 0 bases at J; junction bases unmatched: 8. CDR3 bases: TGTGCCAGCAGTGCAGACAGGGCCGGAACAACTAATGAAAAACTGTTTTTT. As protein: CASSADRAGTTNEKLFF.

The chain links TRBV10-2 to TRBJ2-5, with TRBD2 matching over 7 bases. The CDR3 is 15 residues long. The junction had 13 bases not matched to a gene; V was cut back by 5 bases and J by 7 bases. The germline CDR1 and CDR2 sequences are WSHSY and SAAADI. DNA of the CDR3: TGCGCCAGCAGTCTAACTACTAGCGACCGTGCGACCCAGTACTTC. It translates to CASSLTTSDRATQYF.

V usage is TRBV10-3 and J usage is TRBJ2-2, with 9 bases identical to TRBD2. CDR1 is ENHRY and CDR2 is SYGVKD in the germline V gene. Trimming at V came to 10 bases and at J to 0 bases, leaving 12 bases not matched to a gene. This CDR3 has 17 residues. The CDR3 protein is CATAGLAGLSNTGELFF. The CDR3 region has the DNA TGTGCCACCGCCGGGCTAGCGGGGCTATCGAACACCGGGGAGCTGTTTTTT.